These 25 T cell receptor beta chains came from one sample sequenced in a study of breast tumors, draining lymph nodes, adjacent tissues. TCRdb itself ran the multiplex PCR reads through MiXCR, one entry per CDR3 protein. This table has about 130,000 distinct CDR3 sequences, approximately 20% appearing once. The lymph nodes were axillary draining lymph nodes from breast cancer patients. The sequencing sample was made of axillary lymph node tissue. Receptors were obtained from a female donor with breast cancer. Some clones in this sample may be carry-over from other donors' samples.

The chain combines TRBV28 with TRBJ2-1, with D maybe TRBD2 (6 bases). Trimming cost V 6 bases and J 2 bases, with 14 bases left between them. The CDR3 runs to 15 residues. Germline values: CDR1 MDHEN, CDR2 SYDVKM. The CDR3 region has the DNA TGTGCCAGCAGCCAACCTAGCGCCGCCTACAATGAGCAGTTCTTC. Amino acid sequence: CASSQPSAAYNEQFF.

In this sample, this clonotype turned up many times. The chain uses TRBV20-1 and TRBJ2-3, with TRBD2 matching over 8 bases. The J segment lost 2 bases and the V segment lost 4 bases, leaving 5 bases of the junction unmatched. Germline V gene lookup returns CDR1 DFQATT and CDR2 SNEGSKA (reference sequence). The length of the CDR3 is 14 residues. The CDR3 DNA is TGCAGTGCTACAAAGCGGGAGATCACAGATACGCAGTATTTT. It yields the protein CSATKREITDTQYF.

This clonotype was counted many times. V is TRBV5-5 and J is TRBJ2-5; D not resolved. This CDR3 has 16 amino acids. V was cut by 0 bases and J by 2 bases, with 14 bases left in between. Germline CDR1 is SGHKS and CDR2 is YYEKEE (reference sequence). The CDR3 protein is CASSLGPPGLQETQYF. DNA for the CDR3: TGTGCCAGCAGCTTGGGACCCCCGGGCTTGCAAGAGACCCAGTACTTC. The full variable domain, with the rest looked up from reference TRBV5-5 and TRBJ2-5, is DAGVTQSPTHLIKTRGQQVTLRCSPISGHKSVSWYQQVLGQGPQFIFQYYEKEERGRGNFPDRFSARQFPNYSSELNVNALLLGDSALYLCASSLGPPGLQETQYFGPGTRLLVL.

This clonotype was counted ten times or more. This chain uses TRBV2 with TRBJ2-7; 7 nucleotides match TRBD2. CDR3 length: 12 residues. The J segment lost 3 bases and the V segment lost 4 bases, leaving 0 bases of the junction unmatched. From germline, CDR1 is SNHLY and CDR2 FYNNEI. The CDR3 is CASSGTSYEQYF. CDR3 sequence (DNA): TGTGCCAGCAGTGGGACTAGCTACGAGCAGTACTTC.

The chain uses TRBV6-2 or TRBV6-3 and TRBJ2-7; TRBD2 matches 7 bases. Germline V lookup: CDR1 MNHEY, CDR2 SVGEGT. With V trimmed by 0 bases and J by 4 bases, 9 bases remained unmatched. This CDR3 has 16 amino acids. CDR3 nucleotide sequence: TGTGCCAGCAGTTACTCACGGGACGGGGGGTCTTACGAGCAGTACTTC. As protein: CASSYSRDGGSYEQYF.

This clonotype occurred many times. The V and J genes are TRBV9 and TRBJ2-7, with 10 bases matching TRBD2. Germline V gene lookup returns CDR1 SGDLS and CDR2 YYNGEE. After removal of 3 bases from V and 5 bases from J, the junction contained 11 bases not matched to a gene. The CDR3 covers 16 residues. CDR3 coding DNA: TGTGCCAGCAGCGCCGGTTCTAGCGGGAGTATCCACGAGCAGTACTTC. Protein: CASSAGSSGSIHEQYF.

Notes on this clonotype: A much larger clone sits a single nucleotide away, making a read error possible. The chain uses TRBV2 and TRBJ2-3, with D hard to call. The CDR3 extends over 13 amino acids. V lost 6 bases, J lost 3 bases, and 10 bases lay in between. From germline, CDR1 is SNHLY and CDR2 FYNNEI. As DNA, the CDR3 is TGTGCCAGCAGAATCTCTAGGACAGATACGCAGTATTTT. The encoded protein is CASRISRTDTQYF.

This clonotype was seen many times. CDR3 in amino acids: CASSLTRTGRIGELFF. The CDR3 DNA follows: TGTGCCAGCAGCTTAACCCGGACAGGGAGAATCGGGGAGCTGTTTTTT. This sequence joins TRBV7-9 and TRBJ2-2, with 8 bases lining up with TRBD1. Germline CDR1 is SEHNR and CDR2 is FQNEAQ (reference sequence). Trimming cost V 2 bases and J 7 bases; bases outside gene matches: 9. This CDR3 region has 16 residues.

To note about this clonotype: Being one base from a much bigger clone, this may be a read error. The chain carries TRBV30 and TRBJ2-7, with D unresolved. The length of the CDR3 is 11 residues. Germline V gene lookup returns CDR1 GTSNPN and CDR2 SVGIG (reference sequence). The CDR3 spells CAWSSRYERYF. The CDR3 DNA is TGTGCCTGGAGCAGCCGCTACGAGCGGTACTTC.

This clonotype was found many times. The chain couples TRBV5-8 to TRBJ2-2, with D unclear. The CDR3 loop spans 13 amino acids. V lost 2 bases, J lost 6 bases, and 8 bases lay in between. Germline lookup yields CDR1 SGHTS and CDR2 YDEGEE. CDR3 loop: CASSFVPAGELFF. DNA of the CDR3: TGTGCCAGCAGCTTTGTTCCGGCCGGGGAGCTGTTTTTT.

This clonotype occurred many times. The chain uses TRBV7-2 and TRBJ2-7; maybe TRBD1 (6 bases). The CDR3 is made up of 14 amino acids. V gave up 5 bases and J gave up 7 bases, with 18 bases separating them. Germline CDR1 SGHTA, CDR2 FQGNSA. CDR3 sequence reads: CASSRQSRQDEQYF. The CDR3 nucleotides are TGTGCCAGCAGCAGGCAATCCCGACAGGATGAGCAGTACTTC.

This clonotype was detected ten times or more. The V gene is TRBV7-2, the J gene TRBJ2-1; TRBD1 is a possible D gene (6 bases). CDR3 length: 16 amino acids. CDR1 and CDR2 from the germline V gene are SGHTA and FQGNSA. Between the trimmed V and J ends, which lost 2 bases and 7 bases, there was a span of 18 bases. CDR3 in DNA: TGTGCCAGCAGCTTATCTGGGCAGGGGCCTTGGAATGAGCAGTTCTTC. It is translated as CASSLSGQGPWNEQFF. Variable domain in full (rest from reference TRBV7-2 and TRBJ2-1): GAGVSQSPSNKVTEKGKDVELRCDPISGHTALYWYRQSLGQGLEFLIYFQGNSAPDKSGLPSDRFSAERTGGSVSTLTIQRTQQEDSAVYLCASSLSGQGPWNEQFFGPGTRLTVL.

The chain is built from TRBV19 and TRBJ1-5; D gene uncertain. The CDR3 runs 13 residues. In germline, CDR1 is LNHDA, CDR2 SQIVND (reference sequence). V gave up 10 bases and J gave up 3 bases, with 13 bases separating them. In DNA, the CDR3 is TGTGCCACCAGTAAACAACCCAATCAGCCCCAGCATTTT. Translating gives CATSKQPNQPQHF.

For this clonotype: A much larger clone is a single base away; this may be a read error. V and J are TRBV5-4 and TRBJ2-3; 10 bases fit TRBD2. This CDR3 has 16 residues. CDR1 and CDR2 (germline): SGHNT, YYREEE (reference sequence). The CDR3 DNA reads TGTGCCAGCAGCTCCCCCCTAGCGGGGGCGGGAGATATGCAGTATTTT. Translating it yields CASSSPLAGAGDMQYF.

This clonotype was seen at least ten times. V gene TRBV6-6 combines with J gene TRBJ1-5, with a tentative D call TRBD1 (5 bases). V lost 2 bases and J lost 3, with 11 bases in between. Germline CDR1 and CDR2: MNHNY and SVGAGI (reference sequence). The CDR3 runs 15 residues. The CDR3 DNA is TGTGCCAGCAGTTACGGGGGGGAGATCAATCAGCCCCAGCATTTT. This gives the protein CASSYGGEINQPQHF.

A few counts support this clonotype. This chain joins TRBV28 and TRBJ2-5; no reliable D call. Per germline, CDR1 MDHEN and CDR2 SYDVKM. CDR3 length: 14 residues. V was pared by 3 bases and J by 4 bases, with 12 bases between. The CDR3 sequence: CASSLSQVSETQYF. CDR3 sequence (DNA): TGTGCCAGCAGTTTGAGCCAGGTATCAGAGACCCAGTACTTC. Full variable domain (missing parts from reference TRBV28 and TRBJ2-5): DVKVTQSSRYLVKRTGEKVFLECVQDMDHENMFWYRQDPGLGLRLIYFSYDVKMKEKGDIPEGYSVSREKKERFSLILESASTNQTSMYLCASSLSQVSETQYFGPGTRLLVL.

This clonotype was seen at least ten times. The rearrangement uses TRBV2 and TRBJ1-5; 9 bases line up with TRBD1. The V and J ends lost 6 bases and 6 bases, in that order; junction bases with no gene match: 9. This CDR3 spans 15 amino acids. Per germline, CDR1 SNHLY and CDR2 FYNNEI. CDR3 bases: TGTGCCAGCAGAAACACAGGGGGCGGTTCTCAGCCCCAGCATTTT. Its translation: CASRNTGGGSQPQHF.

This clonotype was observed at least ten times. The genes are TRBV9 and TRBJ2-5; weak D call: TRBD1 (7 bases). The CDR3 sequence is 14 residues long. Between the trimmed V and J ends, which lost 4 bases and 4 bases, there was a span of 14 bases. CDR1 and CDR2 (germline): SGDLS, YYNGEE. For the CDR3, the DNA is TGTGCCAGCAGCCCTCGACAGGGACTAGAGACCCAGTACTTC. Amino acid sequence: CASSPRQGLETQYF.

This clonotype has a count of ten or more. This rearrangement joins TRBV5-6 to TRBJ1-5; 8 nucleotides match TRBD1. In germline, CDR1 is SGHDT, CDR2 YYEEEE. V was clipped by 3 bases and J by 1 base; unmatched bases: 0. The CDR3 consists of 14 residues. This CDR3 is CASSWTGSNQPQHF. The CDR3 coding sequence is TGTGCCAGCAGCTGGACAGGGAGCAATCAGCCCCAGCATTTT.

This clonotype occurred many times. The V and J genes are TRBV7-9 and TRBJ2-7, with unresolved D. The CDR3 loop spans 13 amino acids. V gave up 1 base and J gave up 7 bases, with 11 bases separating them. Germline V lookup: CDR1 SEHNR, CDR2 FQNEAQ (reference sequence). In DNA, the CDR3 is TGTGCCAGCAGCTTAGTCACCAACGGGGAGCAGTACTTC. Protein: CASSLVTNGEQYF.

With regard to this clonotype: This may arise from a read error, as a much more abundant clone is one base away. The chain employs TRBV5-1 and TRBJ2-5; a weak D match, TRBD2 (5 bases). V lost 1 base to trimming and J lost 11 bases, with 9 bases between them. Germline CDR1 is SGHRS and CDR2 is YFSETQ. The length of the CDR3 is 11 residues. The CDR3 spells CASSLRERQYF. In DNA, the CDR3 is TGCGCCAGCAGCTTGAGGGAGAGACAGTACTTC.

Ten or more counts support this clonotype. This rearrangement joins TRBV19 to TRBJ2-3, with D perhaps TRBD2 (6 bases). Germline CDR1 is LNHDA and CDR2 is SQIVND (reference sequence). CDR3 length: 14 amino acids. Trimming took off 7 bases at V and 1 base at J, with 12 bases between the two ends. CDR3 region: CASTLGGGTDTQYF. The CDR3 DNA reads TGTGCCAGTACCCTGGGGGGTGGCACAGATACGCAGTATTTT.

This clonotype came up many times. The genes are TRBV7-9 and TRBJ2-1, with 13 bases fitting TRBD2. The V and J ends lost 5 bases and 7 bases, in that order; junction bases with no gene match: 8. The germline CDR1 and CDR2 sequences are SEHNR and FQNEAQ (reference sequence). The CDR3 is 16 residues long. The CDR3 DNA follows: TGTGCCAGCAGCCATCCGACTAGCGGGAGGCCAAATGAGCAGTTCTTC. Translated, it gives CASSHPTSGRPNEQFF.

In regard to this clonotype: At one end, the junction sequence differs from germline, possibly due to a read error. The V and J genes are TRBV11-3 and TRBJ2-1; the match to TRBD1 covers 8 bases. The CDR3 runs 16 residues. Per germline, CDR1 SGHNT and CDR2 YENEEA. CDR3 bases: TGTGCCAGCAGCTTTAGGACAGGGAGCTCCTACGATGAGCAGTTCTTC. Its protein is CASSFRTGSSYDEQFF.

The CDR3 is CASSTGDARGTSTYGYTF. The CDR3, as DNA: TGTGCCAGCAGTACAGGGGATGCCAGGGGTACTTCCACCTATGGCTACACCTTC. This rearrangement joins TRBV7-9 to TRBJ1-2; TRBD1 aligns across 7 bases. This CDR3 contains 18 residues. Germline CDR1 reads SEHNR; CDR2 reads FQNEAQ (reference sequence). J lost 4 bases, V lost 6 bases, and 20 bases had no gene match.